This T cell receptor beta chain was retrieved from a study of blood T cell repertoires in COVID-19. TCRdb keeps only in-frame clones here, not all; method: immunoSEQ multiplex PCR. The table includes a few hundred thousand clones, 70% to 90% detected once. Enrolment of Seattle patients took place during active infection, and they were followed longitudinally. This CDR3 region has 14 residues. The V end was cut by 7 bases, the J end by 0 bases, with 12 bases between. Looked up from germline, CDR1 is MNHEY and CDR2 is SMNVEV (reference sequence). The sequencing input was peripheral blood. The gene calls are TRBV27 and TRBJ1-1; TRBD1 is a possible D gene (6 bases). The receptor was derived from a woman younger than 45 with COVID-19, enrolled during active disease. The CDR3 DNA reads as TGTGCCAGCATGTTCCAGGGGATGAACACTGAAGCTTTCTTT. This codes for CASMFQGMNTEAFF.